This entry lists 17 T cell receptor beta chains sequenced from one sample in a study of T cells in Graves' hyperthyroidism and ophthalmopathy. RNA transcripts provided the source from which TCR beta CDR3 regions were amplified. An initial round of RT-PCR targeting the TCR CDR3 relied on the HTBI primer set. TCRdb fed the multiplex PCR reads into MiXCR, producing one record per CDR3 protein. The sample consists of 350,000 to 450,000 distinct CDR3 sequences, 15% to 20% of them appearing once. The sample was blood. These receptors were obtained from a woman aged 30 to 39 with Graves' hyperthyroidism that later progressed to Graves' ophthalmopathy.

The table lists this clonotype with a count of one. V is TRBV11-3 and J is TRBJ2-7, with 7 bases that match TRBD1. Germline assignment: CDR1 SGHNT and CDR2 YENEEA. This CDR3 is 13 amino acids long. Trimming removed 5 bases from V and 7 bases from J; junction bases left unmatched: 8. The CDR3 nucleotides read TGTGCCAGCAGCCCCCTTGGGACAGCAGAGCAGTACTTC. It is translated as CASSPLGTAEQYF.

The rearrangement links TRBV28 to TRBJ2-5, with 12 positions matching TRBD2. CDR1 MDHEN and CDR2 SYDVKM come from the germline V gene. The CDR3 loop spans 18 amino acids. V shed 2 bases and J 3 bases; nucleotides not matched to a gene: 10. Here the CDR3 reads CASSLTVIWTSGKETQYF. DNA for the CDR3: TGTGCCAGCAGTTTAACAGTTATATGGACTAGCGGGAAAGAGACCCAGTACTTC.

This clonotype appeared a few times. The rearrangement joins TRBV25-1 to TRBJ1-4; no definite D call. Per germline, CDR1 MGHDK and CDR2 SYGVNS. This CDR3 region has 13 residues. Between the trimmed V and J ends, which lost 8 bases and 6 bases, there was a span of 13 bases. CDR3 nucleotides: TGTGCCAGCCGGTTTTCGGTACATGAAAAACTGTTTTTT. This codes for CASRFSVHEKLFF.

CDR3 DNA sequence: TGTGCCAGCAGCTTCACCGCGGGGGGGGCCACAGATACGCAGTATTTT. Translated: CASSFTAGGATDTQYF. The gene calls are TRBV11-2 and TRBJ2-3; 9 bases line up with TRBD2. The CDR3 sequence is 16 residues long. Germline V gene lookup returns CDR1 SGHAT and CDR2 FQNNGV. The V segment lost 3 bases and the J segment 2 bases; nucleotides outside the gene matches: 6.

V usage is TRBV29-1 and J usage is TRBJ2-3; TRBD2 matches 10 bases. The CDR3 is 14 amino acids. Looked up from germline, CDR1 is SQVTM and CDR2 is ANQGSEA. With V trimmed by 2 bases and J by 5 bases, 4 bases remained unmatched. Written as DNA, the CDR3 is TGCAGCGTTGAACTAGCGGGAGTAGGAGATACGCAGTATTTT. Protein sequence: CSVELAGVGDTQYF.

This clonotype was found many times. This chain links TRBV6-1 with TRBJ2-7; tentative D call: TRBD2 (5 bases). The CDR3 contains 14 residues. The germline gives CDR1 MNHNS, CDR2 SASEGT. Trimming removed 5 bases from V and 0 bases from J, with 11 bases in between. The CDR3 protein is CASSYTEASYEQYF. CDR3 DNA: TGTGCCAGCAGTTACACGGAGGCCTCCTACGAGCAGTACTTC.

CDR3 amino acids: CASSLDGLAGLYEQYF. The CDR3 DNA follows: TGTGCCAGCAGCTTAGACGGCCTAGCGGGACTTTACGAGCAGTACTTC. The V and J genes are TRBV7-9 and TRBJ2-7; 9 positions agree with TRBD2. V was pared by 1 base and J by 4 bases, with 8 bases of the junction left unmatched. This CDR3 comprises 16 residues. The germline gives CDR1 SEHNR, CDR2 FQNEAQ (reference sequence).

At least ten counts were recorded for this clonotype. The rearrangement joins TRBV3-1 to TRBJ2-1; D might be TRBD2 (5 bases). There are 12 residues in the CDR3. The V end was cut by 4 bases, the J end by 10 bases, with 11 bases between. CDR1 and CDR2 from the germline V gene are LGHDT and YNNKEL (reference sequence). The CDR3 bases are TGTGCCAGCAGCCCGATAAGAGGGGAGCAGTTCTTC. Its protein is CASSPIRGEQFF.

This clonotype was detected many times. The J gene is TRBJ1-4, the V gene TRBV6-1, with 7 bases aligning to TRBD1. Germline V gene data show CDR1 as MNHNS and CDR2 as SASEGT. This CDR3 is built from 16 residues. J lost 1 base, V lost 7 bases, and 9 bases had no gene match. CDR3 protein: CASIGGRGRTNEKLFF. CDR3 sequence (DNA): TGTGCCAGCATAGGGGGCAGGGGAAGAACTAATGAAAAACTGTTTTTT.

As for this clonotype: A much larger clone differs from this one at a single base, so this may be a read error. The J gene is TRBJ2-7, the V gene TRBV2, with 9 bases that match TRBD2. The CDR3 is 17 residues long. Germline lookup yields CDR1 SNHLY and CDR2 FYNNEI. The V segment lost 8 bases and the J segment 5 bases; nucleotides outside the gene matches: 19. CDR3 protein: CASGGPGGSGSLDEQYF. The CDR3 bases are TGTGCCAGCGGGGGCCCGGGTGGTAGCGGGAGTCTGGACGAGCAGTACTTC.

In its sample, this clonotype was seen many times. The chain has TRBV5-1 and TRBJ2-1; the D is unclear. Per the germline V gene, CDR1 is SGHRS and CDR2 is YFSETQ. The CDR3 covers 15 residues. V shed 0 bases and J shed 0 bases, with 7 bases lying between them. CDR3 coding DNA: TGCGCCAGCAGCTTGGGGGTGAGCTCCTACAATGAGCAGTTCTTC. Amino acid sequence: CASSLGVSSYNEQFF.

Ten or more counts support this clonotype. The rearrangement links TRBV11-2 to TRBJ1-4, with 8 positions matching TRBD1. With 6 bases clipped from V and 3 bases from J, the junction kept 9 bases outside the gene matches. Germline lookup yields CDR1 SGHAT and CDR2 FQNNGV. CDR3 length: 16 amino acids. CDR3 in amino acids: CASRQKPTGANEKLFF. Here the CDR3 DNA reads TGTGCCAGCAGACAAAAACCGACAGGGGCTAATGAAAAACTGTTTTTT.

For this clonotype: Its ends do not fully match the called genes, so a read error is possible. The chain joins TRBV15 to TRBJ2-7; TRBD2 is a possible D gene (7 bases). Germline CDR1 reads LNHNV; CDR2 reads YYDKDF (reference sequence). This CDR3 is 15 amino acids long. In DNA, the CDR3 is TGTGCCGCCAGCGTAGGCCGGGGGGCCTCCTACGAGCAGTACTTC. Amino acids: CAASVGRGASYEQYF.

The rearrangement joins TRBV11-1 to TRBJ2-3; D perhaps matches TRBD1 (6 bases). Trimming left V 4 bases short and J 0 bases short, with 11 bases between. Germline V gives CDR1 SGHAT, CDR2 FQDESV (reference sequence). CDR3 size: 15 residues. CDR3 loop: CASSYGQSSTDTQYF. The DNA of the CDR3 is TGTGCCAGCAGCTACGGACAGTCAAGCACAGATACGCAGTATTTT.

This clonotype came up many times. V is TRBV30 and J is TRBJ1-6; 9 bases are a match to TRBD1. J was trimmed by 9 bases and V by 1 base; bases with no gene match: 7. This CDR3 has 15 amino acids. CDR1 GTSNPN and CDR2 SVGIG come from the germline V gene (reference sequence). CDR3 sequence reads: CAWSGGQGLSSPLHF. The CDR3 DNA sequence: TGTGCCTGGAGTGGGGGACAGGGCTTGAGTTCACCCCTCCACTTT.

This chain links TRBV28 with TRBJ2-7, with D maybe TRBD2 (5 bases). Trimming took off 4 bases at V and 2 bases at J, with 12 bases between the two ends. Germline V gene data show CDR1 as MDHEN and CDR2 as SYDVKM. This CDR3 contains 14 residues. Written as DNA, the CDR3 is TGTGCCAGCAGTTCACTAGAGGAGACCTACGAGCAGTACTTC. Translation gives CASSSLEETYEQYF.

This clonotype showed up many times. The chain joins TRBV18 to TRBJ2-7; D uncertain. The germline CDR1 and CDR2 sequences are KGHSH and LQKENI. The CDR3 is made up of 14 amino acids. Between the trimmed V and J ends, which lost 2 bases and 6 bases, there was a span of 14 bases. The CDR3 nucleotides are TGTGCCAGCTCACCAGGTGGGGTCAACGCCGAGCAGTACTTC. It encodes CASSPGGVNAEQYF. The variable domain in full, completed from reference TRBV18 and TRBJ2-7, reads NAGVMQNPRHLVRRRGQEARLRCSPMKGHSHVYWYRQLPEEGLKFMVYLQKENIIDESGMPKERFSAEFPKEGPSILRIQQVVRGDSAAYFCASSPGGVNAEQYFGPGTRLTVT.